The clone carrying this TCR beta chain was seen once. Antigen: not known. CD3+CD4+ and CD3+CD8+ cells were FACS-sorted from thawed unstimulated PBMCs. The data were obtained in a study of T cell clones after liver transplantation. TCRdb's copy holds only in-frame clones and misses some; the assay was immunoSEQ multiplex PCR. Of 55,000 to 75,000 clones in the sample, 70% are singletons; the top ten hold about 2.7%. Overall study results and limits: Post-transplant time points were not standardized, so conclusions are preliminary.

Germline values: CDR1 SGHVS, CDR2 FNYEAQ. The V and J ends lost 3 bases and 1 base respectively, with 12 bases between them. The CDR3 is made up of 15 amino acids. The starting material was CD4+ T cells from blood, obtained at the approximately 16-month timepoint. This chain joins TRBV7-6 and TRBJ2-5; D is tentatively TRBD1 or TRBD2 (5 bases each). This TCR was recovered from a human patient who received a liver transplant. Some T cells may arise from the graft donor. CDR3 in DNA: TGTGCCAGCAGCTTTGGGACGGGATCCCAAGAGACCCAGTACTTC. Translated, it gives CASSFGTGSQETQYF.